A selection of T cell receptor beta chains follows, all from one sample in a study of regulatory T cells in long-lasting Graves disease. TCRdb redid the calling of the multiplex PCR reads with MiXCR, one entry per CDR3 protein. The table includes a few hundred thousand distinct CDR3 sequences, about 10% detected once. This same sample was also part of a study on T cells in Graves' hyperthyroidism and ophthalmopathy.

The starting material was peripheral blood mononuclear cells (PBMCs), obtained at new diagnosis, from a patient treated with antithyroid drugs. Source of these receptors: a woman under 30 with Graves disease. Both conserved end residues are part of each CDR3. The order of the fields is V gene, J gene, clone size, D gene, CDR3 DNA, CDR3 protein. A D gene is named only where the DNA matches it firmly. Only some rows state a clone size, as once, few, many or a class for expanded clones.

TRBV19	TRBJ1-2	few	-	TGTGCCAGTGGAGGGCAGACTACCCTTAACTATGGCTACACCTTC	CASGGQTTLNYGYTF
TRBV5-1	TRBJ2-5	-	-	TGCGCCAGCAGCTTGGCCGTCACAGGGAGGGAGACCCAGTACTTC	CASSLAVTGRETQYF
TRBV12-3/TRBV12-4	TRBJ2-6	many	-	TGTGCCAGCAGTAGGGGGTTAATGAGCTCTGGGGCCAACGTCCTGACTTTC	CASSRGLMSSGANVLTF
TRBV7-2	TRBJ1-3	many	-	TGTGCCAGCAGCTTCGGGTGGAACAAAGGGAACACCATATATTTT	CASSFGWNKGNTIYF
TRBV9	TRBJ2-3	many	TRBD2	TGTGCCAGCAGCGTATCACCCCCCTCGAGCGGGACGATAACAGATACGCAGTATTTT	CASSVSPPSSGTITDTQYF
TRBV15	TRBJ2-6	-	TRBD1	TGTGCCACCGGACCGGGACAGGGAGCTGGGGCCAACGTCCTGACTTTC	CATGPGQGAGANVLTF
TRBV4-3	TRBJ1-3	few	-	TGCGCCAGCAGCCAAGATTATTCTGGAAACACCATATATTTT	CASSQDYSGNTIYF
TRBV15	TRBJ1-1	-	-	TGTGCCACCAGCAGAGTTCGGGAGAACACTGAAGCTTTCTTT	CATSRVRENTEAFF
TRBV25-1	TRBJ1-2	few	-	TGTGCCAGCAGTGACCAGGGTATAAGCAACTATGGCTACACCTTC	CASSDQGISNYGYTF
TRBV12-3/TRBV12-4	TRBJ1-1	many	-	TGTGCCAGCAGTTTAGAGGGCTTAGGGAACACTGAAGCTTTCTTT	CASSLEGLGNTEAFF
TRBV6-1	TRBJ2-1	many	TRBD2	TGTGCCAGCATACCAAGGGCGGGAGGGACCTACAATGAGCAGTTCTTC	CASIPRAGGTYNEQFF
TRBV6-2/TRBV6-3	TRBJ2-1	many	-	TGTGCCAGCAGTTATGGGGAGCCCCACAATGAGCAGTTCTTC	CASSYGEPHNEQFF
TRBV7-3	TRBJ2-5	few	-	TGTGCCAGCAGCTTATCGGCATCCTCAGAGACCCAGTACTTC	CASSLSASSETQYF
TRBV6-1	TRBJ2-1	many	TRBD1	TGTGCCAGCAGTGGGGACAGGGGGCCTGGCAATGAGCAGTTCTTC	CASSGDRGPGNEQFF
TRBV7-2	TRBJ1-3	many	TRBD1	TGTGCCAGCAGCCGGGACAGGACAGGGTTTGGAAACACCATATATTTT	CASSRDRTGFGNTIYF
TRBV11-2	TRBJ2-5	many	-	TGTGCCAGCAGCTTAGTCCGGGACCATACCATACAAGAGACCCAGTACTTC	CASSLVRDHTIQETQYF
TRBV6-5	TRBJ2-7	many	TRBD1	TGTGCCAGCAGTTACCACGGGACAGGACCCTACGAGCAGTACTTC	CASSYHGTGPYEQYF
TRBV7-9	TRBJ2-5	-	TRBD1	TGTGCCAGCAGCTCGCCGGCGCGGGACAGGGGGACTAGCCAAGAGACCCAGTACTTC	CASSSPARDRGTSQETQYF
TRBV11-3	TRBJ2-7	many	-	TGTGCCAGCAGCGAGGGCCCCAACGAGCAGTACTTC	CASSEGPNEQYF
TRBV5-1	TRBJ2-2	many	-	TGCGCCAGCAGCTATGAAGGGACCAGAAGCACCGGGGAGCTGTTTTTT	CASSYEGTRSTGELFF
TRBV5-1	TRBJ1-2	many	TRBD1	TGCGCCAGCAGACCCGACAGGGGGTATGGCTACACCTTC	CASRPDRGYGYTF
TRBV7-2	TRBJ2-7	many	-	TGTGCCAGCAGCCAAAACTACCGAGCCGACGAGCAGTACTTC	CASSQNYRADEQYF
TRBV7-9	TRBJ2-2	-	TRBD2	TGTGCCAGCAGCCCCGGGACTAGCGCAACGAACACCGGGGAGCTGTTTTTT	CASSPGTSATNTGELFF
TRBV27	TRBJ2-6	many	-	TGTGCCAGCAGCGCCTTCAAGACTGGGGCCAACGTCCTGACTTTC	CASSAFKTGANVLTF
TRBV28	TRBJ2-7	many	-	TGTGCCAGCAGTTTTCGGGGCGAGCAGTACTTC	CASSFRGEQYF
TRBV18	TRBJ2-2	many	TRBD2	TGTGCCAGCTCACCTGAGTGGGAGGGCTCGAACACCGGGGAGCTGTTTTTT	CASSPEWEGSNTGELFF
TRBV2	TRBJ1-6	few	-	TGTGCCAGGAGTCCCCAGGGGCGCTACTCACCCCTCCACTTT	CARSPQGRYSPLHF
TRBV7-2	TRBJ2-2	many	-	TGTGCCAGCAGCGCAAGAGAGGGGAGTCGGGTGGGCGGGGAGCTGTTTTTT	CASSAREGSRVGGELFF
TRBV5-6	TRBJ1-1	-	-	TGTGCCAGCAGCCCATGGCTAACACCGAACACTGAAGCTTTCTTT	CASSPWLTPNTEAFF
TRBV11-2	TRBJ2-7	many	-	TGTGCCAGCAGCTTATCTTCGTCCGGGACCTACGAGCAGTACTTC	CASSLSSSGTYEQYF
TRBV6-1	TRBJ1-1	many	-	TGTGCCGTAAGGGGGGCAGGGGACACTGAAGCTTTCTTT	CAVRGAGDTEAFF
TRBV6-2/TRBV6-3	TRBJ2-5	few	-	TGTGCCACCCGGACTCCCCGAGGGGGGACCCAGTACTTC	CATRTPRGGTQYF
TRBV5-1	TRBJ2-3	few	-	TGCGCCAGCAGCTTGGATAGCGGCATTGATACGCAGTATTTT	CASSLDSGIDTQYF
TRBV5-6	TRBJ2-2	many	-	TGTGCCAGCCGAAAGGGGGGGATTGCGAACACCGGGGAGCTGTTTTTT	CASRKGGIANTGELFF
TRBV13	TRBJ1-6	many	-	TGTGCCAGCAGCTCTTCTCGCGGCTCTAATTCACCCCTCCACTTT	CASSSSRGSNSPLHF
TRBV3-1	TRBJ1-2	many	-	TGTGCCAGCAGCCCCCGGGCCTGGAACGGTAATTATGGCTACACCTTC	CASSPRAWNGNYGYTF
TRBV6-1	TRBJ1-4	many	-	TGTGCCAGCAGGCAGGGTGGCTTTAATGAAAAACTGTTTTTT	CASRQGGFNEKLFF
TRBV7-2	TRBJ2-1	many	-	TGTGCCAGCAGCTTATCGGGCACCTACAATGAGCAGTTCTTC	CASSLSGTYNEQFF
TRBV28	TRBJ1-2	many	-	TGTGCCAGCAGTCCGCCATTCTATGGCTACACCTTC	CASSPPFYGYTF
TRBV2	TRBJ2-7	many	-	TGTGCCAGCAGTGCAACTGATAGGAGCTTC	CASSATDRSF
TRBV20-1	TRBJ1-5	many	-	TGCAGTGCTAAACCTCCGTCTCAGCCCCAGCATTTT	CSAKPPSQPQHF
TRBV27	TRBJ2-7	once	TRBD2	TGTGCCAGCAGTTCTAGACTAGCGGGAGATGGCGGCTACGAGCAGTACTTC	CASSSRLAGDGGYEQYF
TRBV18	TRBJ2-4	many	TRBD1	TGTGCCAGCTCACCACCGATGACAGGGTTAAACATTCAGTACTTC	CASSPPMTGLNIQYF
TRBV7-2	TRBJ1-2	many	-	TGTGCCAGCAGGAGACGTGACTCTGGCTACACCTTC	CASRRRDSGYTF
TRBV5-1	TRBJ2-2	-	-	TGCGCCAGCACCCCTTTTCGTGGGGTCACCGGGGAGCTGTTTTTT	CASTPFRGVTGELFF